Listed here is a single TCR beta chain. Germline CDR1 and CDR2: MDHEN and SYDVKM. This CDR3 region has 13 residues. V was clipped by 4 bases and J by 10 bases, with 16 bases between them. This sample is part of a study of blood T cell repertoires in COVID-19. Grouping used clinical history reported by participants in a survey and questionnaire. Per the original data handling: How many nucleated cells were present was estimated from reference gene primer amplification. Assay: immunoSEQ multiplex PCR; the TCRdb copy retains only in-frame clones and omits some. V and J calls and clone size are those listed in that table; D and trimming were worked out from the DNA. The sample lists about 270,000 clones, approximately 90% occurring once.

The rearrangement joins TRBV28 to TRBJ1-1; unclear D gene. This TCR derives from a middle-aged woman with acute COVID-19. The sequenced sample was PBMCs or T cells enriched from blood (not recorded which). CDR3 DNA sequence: TGTGCCAGCAGTTCCCCCCCTTCCAGCGGAGCTTTCTTT. It is translated as CASSSPPSSGAFF.